This T cell receptor (beta chain) stems from a study of blood T cells in healthy people across ages. This CDR3 comprises 15 residues. Per the germline V gene, CDR1 is LGHNA and CDR2 is YNFKEQ. J was trimmed by 0 bases and V by 2 bases; bases with no gene match: 2. A second PCR, run for roughly 7 to 11 cycles, used a sample-barcoded 5' primer plus a J-beta primer mix. TCRdb independently ran MiXCR on the 5' RACE reads; one entry per CDR3 protein. The sample lists some 730,000 distinct CDR3 sequences, around a fifth occurring once. The specimen was blood. This clonotype was sampled from a man in his 70s in good health. V and J are TRBV4-2 and TRBJ1-2; 8 bases are a match to TRBD1. The CDR3 sequence is CASSQRQGTNYGYTF. CDR3 bases: TGTGCCAGCAGCCAACGACAGGGGACTAACTATGGCTACACCTTC.